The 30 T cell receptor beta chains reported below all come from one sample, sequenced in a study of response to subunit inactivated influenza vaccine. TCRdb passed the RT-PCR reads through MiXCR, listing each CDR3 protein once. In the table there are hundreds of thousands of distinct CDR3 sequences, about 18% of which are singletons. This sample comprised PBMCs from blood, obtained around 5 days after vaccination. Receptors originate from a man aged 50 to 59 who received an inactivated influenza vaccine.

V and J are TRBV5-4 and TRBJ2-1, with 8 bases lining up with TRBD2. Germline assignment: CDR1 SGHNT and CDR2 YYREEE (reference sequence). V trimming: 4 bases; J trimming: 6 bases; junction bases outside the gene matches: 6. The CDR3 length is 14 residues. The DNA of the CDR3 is TGTGCCAGCAGCCAGGGACTAGGTTTCAATGAGCAGTTCTTC. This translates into CASSQGLGFNEQFF.

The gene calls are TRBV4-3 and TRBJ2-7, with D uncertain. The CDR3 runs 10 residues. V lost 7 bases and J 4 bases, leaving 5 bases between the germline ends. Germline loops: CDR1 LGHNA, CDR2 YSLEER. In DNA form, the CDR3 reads TGCGCCAGCAACGCGTACGAGCAGTACTTC. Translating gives CASNAYEQYF.

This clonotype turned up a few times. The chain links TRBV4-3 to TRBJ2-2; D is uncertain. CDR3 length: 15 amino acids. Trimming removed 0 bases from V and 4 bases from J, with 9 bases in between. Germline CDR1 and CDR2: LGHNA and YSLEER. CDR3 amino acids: CASSQDPRVTGELFF. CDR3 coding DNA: TGCGCCAGCAGCCAAGACCCTAGAGTCACCGGGGAGCTGTTTTTT.

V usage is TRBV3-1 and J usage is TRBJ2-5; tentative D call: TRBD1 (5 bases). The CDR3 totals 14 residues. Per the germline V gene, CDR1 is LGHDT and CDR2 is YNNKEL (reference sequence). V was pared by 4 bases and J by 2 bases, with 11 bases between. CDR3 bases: TGTGCCAGCAGCCTCCGGACAAGACAAGAGACCCAGTACTTC. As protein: CASSLRTRQETQYF.

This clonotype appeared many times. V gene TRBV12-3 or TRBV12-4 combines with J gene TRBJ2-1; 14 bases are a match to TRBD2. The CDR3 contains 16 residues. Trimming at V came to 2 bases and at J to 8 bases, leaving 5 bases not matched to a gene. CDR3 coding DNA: TGTGCCAGCAGTTTACGAGGACTAGCGGGAGGTCATGAGCAGTTCTTC. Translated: CASSLRGLAGGHEQFF.

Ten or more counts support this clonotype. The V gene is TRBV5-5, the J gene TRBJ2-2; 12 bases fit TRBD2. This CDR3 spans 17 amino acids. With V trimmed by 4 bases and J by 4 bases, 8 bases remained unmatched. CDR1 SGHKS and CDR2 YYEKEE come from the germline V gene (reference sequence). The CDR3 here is CASSVPTSGRGTGELFF. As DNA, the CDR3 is TGTGCCAGCAGCGTTCCGACTAGCGGGAGAGGCACCGGGGAGCTGTTTTTT.

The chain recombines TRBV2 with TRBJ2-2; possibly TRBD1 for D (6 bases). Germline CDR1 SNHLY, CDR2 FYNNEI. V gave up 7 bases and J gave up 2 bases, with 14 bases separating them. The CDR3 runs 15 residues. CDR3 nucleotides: TGTGCCAGCACTTCTCCGGGACAAAACACCGGGGAGCTGTTTTTT. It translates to CASTSPGQNTGELFF.

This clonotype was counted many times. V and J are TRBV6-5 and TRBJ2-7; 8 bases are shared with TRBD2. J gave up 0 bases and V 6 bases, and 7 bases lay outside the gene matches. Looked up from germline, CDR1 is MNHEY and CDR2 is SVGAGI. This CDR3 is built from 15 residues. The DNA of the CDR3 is TGTGCCAGCAGATATAGCGGGGAGAGCTCCTACGAGCAGTACTTC. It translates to CASRYSGESSYEQYF.

The CDR3 region is CSARQVDTQYF. For the CDR3, the DNA is TGCAGTGCTCGTCAGGTTGATACGCAGTATTTT. The chain uses TRBV20-1 and TRBJ2-3, with D uncertain. CDR1 DFQATT and CDR2 SNEGSKA come from the germline V gene (reference sequence). There are 11 residues in the CDR3. V was shortened by 5 bases and J by 6 bases, with 9 bases between the two germline ends.

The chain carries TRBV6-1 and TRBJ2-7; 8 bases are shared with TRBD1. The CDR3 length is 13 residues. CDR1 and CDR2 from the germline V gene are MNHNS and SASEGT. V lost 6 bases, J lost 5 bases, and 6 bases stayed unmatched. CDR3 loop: CASSRQGIHEQYF. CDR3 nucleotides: TGTGCCAGCAGCCGACAGGGGATCCACGAGCAGTACTTC.

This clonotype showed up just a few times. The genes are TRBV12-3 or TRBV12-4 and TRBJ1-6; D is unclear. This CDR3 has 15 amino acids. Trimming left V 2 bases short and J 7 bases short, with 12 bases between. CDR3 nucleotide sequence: TGTGCCAGCAGTTTAACTTCAGGAGAAAATTCACCCCTCCACTTT. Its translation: CASSLTSGENSPLHF.

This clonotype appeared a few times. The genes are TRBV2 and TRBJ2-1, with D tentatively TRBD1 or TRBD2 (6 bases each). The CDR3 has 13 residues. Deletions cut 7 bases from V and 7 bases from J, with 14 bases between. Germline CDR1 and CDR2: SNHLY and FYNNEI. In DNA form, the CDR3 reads TGTGCCAGCAACAGGGAGGAGTTGAATGAGCAGTTCTTC. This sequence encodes CASNREELNEQFF.

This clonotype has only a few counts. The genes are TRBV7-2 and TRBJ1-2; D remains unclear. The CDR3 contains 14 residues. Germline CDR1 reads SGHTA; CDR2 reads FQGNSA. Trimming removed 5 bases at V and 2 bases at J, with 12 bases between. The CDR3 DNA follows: TGTGCCAGCAGCCGAGCCGACGGCAACTATGGCTACACCTTC. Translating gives CASSRADGNYGYTF.

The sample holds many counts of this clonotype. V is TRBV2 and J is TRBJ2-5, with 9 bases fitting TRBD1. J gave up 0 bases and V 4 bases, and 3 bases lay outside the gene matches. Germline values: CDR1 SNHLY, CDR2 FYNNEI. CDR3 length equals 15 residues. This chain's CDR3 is CASSGDRAYQETQYF. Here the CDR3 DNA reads TGTGCCAGCAGTGGGGACAGGGCCTACCAAGAGACCCAGTACTTC.

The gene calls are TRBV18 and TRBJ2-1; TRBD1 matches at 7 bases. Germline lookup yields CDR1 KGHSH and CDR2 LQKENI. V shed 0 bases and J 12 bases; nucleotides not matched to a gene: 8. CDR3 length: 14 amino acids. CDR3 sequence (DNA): TGTGCCAGCTCACCACCGTCGGCAGGGGGTCTGCAGTTCTTC. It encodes CASSPPSAGGLQFF.

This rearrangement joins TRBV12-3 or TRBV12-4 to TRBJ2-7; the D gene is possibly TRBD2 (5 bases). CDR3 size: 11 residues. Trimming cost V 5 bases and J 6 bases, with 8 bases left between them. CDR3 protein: CASSEGSEQYF. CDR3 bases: TGTGCCAGCAGTGAGGGTTCCGAGCAGTACTTC.

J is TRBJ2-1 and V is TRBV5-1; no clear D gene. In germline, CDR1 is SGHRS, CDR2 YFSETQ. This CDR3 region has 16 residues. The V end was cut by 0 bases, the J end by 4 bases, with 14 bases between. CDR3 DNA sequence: TGCGCCAGCAGCTTGGGGGCGGCCCACTCTTACAATGAGCAGTTCTTC. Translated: CASSLGAAHSYNEQFF.

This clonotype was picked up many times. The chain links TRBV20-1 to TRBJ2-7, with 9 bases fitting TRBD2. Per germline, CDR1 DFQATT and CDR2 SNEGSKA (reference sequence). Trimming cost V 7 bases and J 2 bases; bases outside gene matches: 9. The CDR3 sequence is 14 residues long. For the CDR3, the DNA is TGCAGTGTTCTTCGGAGCGGGAGGACCTACGAGCAGTACTTC. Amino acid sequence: CSVLRSGRTYEQYF.

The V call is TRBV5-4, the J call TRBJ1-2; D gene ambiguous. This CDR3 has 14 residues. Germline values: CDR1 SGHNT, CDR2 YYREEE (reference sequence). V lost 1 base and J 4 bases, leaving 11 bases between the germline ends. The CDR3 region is CASSLRQFPYGYTF. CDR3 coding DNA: TGTGCCAGCAGCTTGCGGCAGTTCCCCTATGGCTACACCTTC.

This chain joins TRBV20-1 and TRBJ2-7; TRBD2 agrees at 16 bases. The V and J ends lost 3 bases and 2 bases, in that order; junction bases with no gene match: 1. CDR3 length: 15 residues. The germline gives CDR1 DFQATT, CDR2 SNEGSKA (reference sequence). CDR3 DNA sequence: TGCAGTGCTAGTGGGACTAGCGGGAGGGCCTACGAGCAGTACTTC. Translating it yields CSASGTSGRAYEQYF.

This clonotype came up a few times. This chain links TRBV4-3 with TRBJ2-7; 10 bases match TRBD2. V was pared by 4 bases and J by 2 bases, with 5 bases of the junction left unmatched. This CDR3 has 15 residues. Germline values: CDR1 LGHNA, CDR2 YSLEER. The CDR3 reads CASSLGLAAPYEQYF. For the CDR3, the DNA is TGCGCCAGCAGCCTAGGACTAGCGGCGCCCTACGAGCAGTACTTC.

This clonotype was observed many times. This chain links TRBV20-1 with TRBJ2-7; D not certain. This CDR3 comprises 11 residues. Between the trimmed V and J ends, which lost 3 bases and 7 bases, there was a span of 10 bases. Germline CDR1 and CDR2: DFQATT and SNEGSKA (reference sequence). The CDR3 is CSARIRVEQYF. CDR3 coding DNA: TGCAGTGCTAGGATCCGGGTGGAGCAGTACTTC.

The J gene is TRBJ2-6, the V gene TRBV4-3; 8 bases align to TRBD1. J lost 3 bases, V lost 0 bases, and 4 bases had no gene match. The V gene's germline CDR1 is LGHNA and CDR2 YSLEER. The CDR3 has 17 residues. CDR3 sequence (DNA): TGCGCCAGCAGCCAAGAGACAGGGGTGGATGGGGCCAACGTCCTGACTTTC. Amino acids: CASSQETGVDGANVLTF.

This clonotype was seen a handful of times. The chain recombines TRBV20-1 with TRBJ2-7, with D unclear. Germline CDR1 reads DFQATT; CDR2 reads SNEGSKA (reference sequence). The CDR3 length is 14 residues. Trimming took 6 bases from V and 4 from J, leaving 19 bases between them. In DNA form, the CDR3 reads TGCAGTGCAACCGGTCCCGCAGGCCTTTACGAGCAGTACTTC. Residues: CSATGPAGLYEQYF.

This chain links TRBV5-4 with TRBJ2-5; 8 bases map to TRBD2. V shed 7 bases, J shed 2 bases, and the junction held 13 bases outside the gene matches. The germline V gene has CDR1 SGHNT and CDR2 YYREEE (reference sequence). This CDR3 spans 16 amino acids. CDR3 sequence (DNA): TGTGCCAGCCAACGGAGCGGGGGAACCACTCAAGAGACCCAGTACTTC. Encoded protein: CASQRSGGTTQETQYF. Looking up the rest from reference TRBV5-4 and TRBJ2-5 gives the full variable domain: ETGVTQSPTHLIKTRGQQVTLRCSSQSGHNTVSWYQQALGQGPQFIFQYYREEENGRGNFPPRFSGLQFPNYSSELNVNALELDDSALYLCASQRSGGTTQETQYFGPGTRLLVL.

The CDR3 here is CASSFKTTGADNEQFF. In DNA form, the CDR3 reads TGCGCCAGCAGCTTCAAAACAACAGGGGCGGACAATGAGCAGTTCTTC. The chain links TRBV5-1 to TRBJ2-1, with 7 bases lining up with TRBD1. CDR3 length: 16 amino acids. Germline V gene data show CDR1 as SGHRS and CDR2 as YFSETQ. With 2 bases clipped from V and 5 bases from J, the junction kept 10 bases outside the gene matches.

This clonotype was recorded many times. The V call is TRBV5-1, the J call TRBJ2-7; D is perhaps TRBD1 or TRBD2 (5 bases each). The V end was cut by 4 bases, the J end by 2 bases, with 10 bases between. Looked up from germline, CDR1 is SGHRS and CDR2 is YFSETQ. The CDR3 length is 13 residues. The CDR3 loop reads CASSPLGAYEQYF. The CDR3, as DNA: TGCGCCAGCAGCCCACTGGGGGCCTACGAGCAGTACTTC.

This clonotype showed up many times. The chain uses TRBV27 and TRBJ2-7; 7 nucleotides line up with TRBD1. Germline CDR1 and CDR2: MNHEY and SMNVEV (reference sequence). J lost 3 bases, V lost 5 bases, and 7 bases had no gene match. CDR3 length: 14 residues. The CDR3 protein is CASSVYTGDYEQYF. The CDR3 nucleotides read TGTGCCAGCAGTGTGTACACAGGGGACTACGAGCAGTACTTC.

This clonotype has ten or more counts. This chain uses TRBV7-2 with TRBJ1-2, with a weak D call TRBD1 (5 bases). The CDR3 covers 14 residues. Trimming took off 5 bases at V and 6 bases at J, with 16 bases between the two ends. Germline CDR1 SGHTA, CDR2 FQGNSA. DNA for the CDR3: TGTGCCAGCAGCCGGCAGGGCGCGAGCCATGGCTACACCTTC. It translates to CASSRQGASHGYTF.

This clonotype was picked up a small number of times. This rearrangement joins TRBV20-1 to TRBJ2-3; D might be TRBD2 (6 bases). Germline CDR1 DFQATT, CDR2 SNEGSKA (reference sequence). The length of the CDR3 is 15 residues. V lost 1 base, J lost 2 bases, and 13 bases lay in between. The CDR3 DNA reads TGCAGTGCTAGAGGCTCCGGGGGAGACACAGATACGCAGTATTTT. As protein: CSARGSGGDTDTQYF.